Below, 4 T cell receptor beta chains from the same sample are listed, as sequenced in a study of blood T cell repertoires in COVID-19 (dated by TCRdb to 2019 to 2021). Libraries were built with the immunoSEQ multiplex PCR assay. Not all clones reach the TCRdb copy of this immuneACCESS table, which keeps in-frame sequences only. Checked studies attribute under half of the gap to unresolved V genes and leave the rest unexplained. This sample holds some 170,000 clones; 60% to 80% were observed only once. Roughly 25% of the sample comes from the top ten. Sequencing was done on a sample of peripheral blood. The source of these receptors is a woman aged 70-85 years with acute or convalescent COVID-19.

The CDR3 protein is CASSYPPLGQRPYEQYF. CDR3 DNA: TGTGCCAGCAGTTACCCCCCCTTAGGACAGCGGCCCTACGAGCAGTACTTC. The chain joins TRBV6-2 or TRBV6-3 to TRBJ2-7, with D possibly being TRBD1 (6 bases). Germline CDR1 and CDR2: MNHEY and SVGEGT. Trimming pared 2 bases from V and 2 bases from J, leaving 19 bases between. The CDR3 contains 17 residues.

This chain connects TRBV30 to TRBJ1-1, with a weak D call TRBD1 (5 bases). Germline CDR1 and CDR2: GTSNPN and SVGIG (reference sequence). The CDR3 covers 15 residues. Trimming removed 2 bases from V and 4 bases from J, with 17 bases in between. Written as DNA, the CDR3 is TGTGCCTGGAGTATGGGGGGGAGGCTGGGCACTGAAGCTTTCTTT. Translating gives CAWSMGGRLGTEAFF.

This chain links TRBV18 with TRBJ1-3, with 7 bases that match TRBD1. The ends lost 2 bases at V and 0 bases at J; junction bases unmatched: 1. This CDR3 has 15 amino acids. Germline V gene lookup returns CDR1 KGHSH and CDR2 LQKENI. DNA of the CDR3: TGTGCCAGCTCACCATGGGACAGCTCTGGAAACACCATATATTTT. It codes for CASSPWDSSGNTIYF.

The rearrangement joins TRBV11-2 to TRBJ2-1; tentatively, D is TRBD1 (5 bases). This CDR3 spans 13 amino acids. V shed 0 bases and J shed 14 bases, with 14 bases lying between them. The V gene's germline CDR1 is SGHAT and CDR2 FQNNGV. CDR3 in DNA: TGTGCCAGCAGCTTAGAACTACTGGGGCCAAAGTTCTTC. This translates into CASSLELLGPKFF.